Detailed here is one TCR beta chain. Its target is not known. The data were obtained in a study of T cells in Graves' hyperthyroidism and ophthalmopathy. Across the study: Blood was drawn when the patient was first diagnosed and still untreated. The study, taken as a whole, reports: With a median lead of approximately 6 months before onset, the model predicted ophthalmopathy. Peripheral blood also featured most of the thyroid clonotypes expanded above 0.001.

Reasons for excluding patients were uncontrolled infection, other autoimmune disease, pregnancy or lactation. Researchers took RNA transcripts and amplified the TCR beta CDR3 regions from them. Using the HTBI primer set, a first-round RT-PCR was run on the TCR CDR3. TCRdb reprocessed the multiplex PCR reads via MiXCR and lists one record per CDR3 protein. This sample has over 450,000 distinct CDR3 sequences, with roughly a sixth found just once. The CDR3 length is 16 residues. CDR1 and CDR2 (germline): SGHRS, YFSETQ. V dropped 0 bases and J dropped 1 base, with 14 bases sitting between them. The specimen was blood. The chain joins TRBV5-1 to TRBJ2-7; TRBD2 might be the D (6 bases). The sequence was collected from a woman under 30 with Graves' ophthalmopathy. The CDR3 loop is CASSLAGERFSYEQYF. CDR3 bases: TGCGCCAGCAGCTTGGCGGGAGAGAGATTTTCCTACGAGCAGTACTTC.